The TCR beta chain under discussion was sequenced for a study of cytomegalovirus exposure and HLA in healthy donors. PCR used 60 Vbeta primers and 13 Jbeta primers. TCRdb's table, derived via immunoSEQ multiplex PCR, lists solely in-frame clones and lacks some. Among about 140,000 clones listed, approximately 84% were seen once. This clone has only a few counts. This clonotype originated in a man aged 30 to 39 in good health and CMV-seropositive. The sequenced sample was PBMCs.

CDR3 loop: CASSGYVASQETQYF. In DNA, the CDR3 is TGTGCCAGCAGTGGTTATGTAGCGAGCCAAGAGACCCAGTACTTC. The V gene is TRBV2, the J gene TRBJ2-5, with D possibly TRBD2 on 5 matching bases. The CDR3 has 15 amino acids. Per germline, CDR1 SNHLY and CDR2 FYNNEI. V was trimmed by 4 bases and J by 1 base, leaving 13 bases between them.